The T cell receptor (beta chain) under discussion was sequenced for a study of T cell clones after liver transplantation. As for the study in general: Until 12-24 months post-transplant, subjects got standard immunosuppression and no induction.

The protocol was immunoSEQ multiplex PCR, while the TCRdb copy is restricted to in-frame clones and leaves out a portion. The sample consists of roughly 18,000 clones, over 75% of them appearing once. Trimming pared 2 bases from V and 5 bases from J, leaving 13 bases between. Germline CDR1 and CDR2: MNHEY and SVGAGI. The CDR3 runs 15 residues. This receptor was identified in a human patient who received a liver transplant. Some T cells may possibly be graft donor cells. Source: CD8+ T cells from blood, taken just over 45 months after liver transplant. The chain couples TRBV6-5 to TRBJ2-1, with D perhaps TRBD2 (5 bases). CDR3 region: CASSYLLGMNNEQFF. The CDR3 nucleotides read TGTGCCAGCAGTTACCTTCTCGGGATGAACAATGAGCAGTTCTTC.